Listed here is a single T cell receptor (beta chain). Its antigen is currently unknown. Germline V lookup: CDR1 MNHNS, CDR2 SASEGT. V was cut by 4 bases and J by 4 bases, with 12 bases left in between. The CDR3 length is 14 residues. Use of 60 Vbeta and 13 Jbeta primers characterized the PCR. Some clones are missing from TCRdb's copy, which holds only in-frame ones; the method was immunoSEQ multiplex PCR. The repertoire holds 130,000 to 150,000 clones, with roughly 80% as singletons. The sample originates from a study of cytomegalovirus exposure and HLA in healthy donors. General observations from the study: Despite most TCR sequences being rare, some public TCRs occurred in many donors.

The chain combines TRBV6-1 with TRBJ2-3; D call uncertain. The sample was PBMCs. The sequence derives from a woman aged 40 to 50 in good health and CMV-seropositive. The CDR3, as DNA: TGTGCCAGCAGTGTGATAGTGTTAGCAGATACGCAGTATTTT. It codes for CASSVIVLADTQYF.